This TCR beta chain was recorded in a study of CD8+CD57+ T cells in acquired aplastic anemia. TCR beta VDJ and CDR3 were profiled, and genomic DNA was the template. A single record per CDR3 protein comes from TCRdb applying MiXCR to the reads. Of approximately 150,000 distinct CDR3 sequences listed, roughly 45% were seen once; the top ten hold roughly 2.9%. Worth noting for this clonotype: A much bigger clone sits one base away, suggesting this may be a read error.

Previously, flow cytometry had revealed CD8+CD57+ cell expansion in the patients chosen for sequencing. Acquired aplastic anemia of severe grade affected all patients. This CDR3 is 14 amino acids long. The sequencing input was sorted CD4+, CD8+, or CD8+CD57+ T cells (not recorded which) from PBMCs. The sequence came from a human donor with aplastic anemia. The chain joins TRBV12-3 or TRBV12-4 to TRBJ2-1; 11 bases align to TRBD2. The CDR3 bases are TGTACCAGCAGTTTTGTACTAGCGGGAGACATGCAGTTCTTC. It translates to CTSSFVLAGDMQFF.